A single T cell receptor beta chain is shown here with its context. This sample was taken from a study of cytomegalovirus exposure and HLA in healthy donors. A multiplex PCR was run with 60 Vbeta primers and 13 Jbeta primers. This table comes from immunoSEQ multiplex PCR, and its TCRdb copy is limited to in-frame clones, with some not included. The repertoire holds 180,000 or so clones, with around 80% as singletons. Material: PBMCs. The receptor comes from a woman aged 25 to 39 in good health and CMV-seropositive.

In DNA form, the CDR3 reads TGTGCCAGCACGTTAACAGGGGGCTCAGATACGCAGTATTTT. Its translation: CASTLTGGSDTQYF. V gene TRBV28 combines with J gene TRBJ2-3; 9 nucleotides align to TRBD1. From germline, CDR1 is MDHEN and CDR2 SYDVKM. The CDR3 runs to 14 residues. The junction had 6 bases not matched to a gene; V was cut back by 7 bases and J by 4 bases. The full variable domain, its missing parts supplied by reference TRBV28 and TRBJ2-3, is DVKVTQSSRYLVKRTGEKVFLECVQDMDHENMFWYRQDPGLGLRLIYFSYDVKMKEKGDIPEGYSVSREKKERFSLILESASTNQTSMYLCASTLTGGSDTQYFGPGTRLTVL.